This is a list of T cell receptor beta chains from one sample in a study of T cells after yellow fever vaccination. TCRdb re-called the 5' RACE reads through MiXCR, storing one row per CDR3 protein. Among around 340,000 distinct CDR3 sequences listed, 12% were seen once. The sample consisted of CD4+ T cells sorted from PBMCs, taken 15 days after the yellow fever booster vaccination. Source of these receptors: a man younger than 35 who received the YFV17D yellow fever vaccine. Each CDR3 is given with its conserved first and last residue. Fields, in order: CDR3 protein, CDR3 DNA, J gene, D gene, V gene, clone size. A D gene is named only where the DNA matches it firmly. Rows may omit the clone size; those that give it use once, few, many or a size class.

CASSLGALSGNTIYF	TGTGCCAGCAGCCTCGGGGCACTCTCTGGAAACACCATATATTTT	TRBJ1-3	.	TRBV7-2	few
CASSVDRGREEKLFF	TGTGCCAGCAGCGTAGACAGGGGGCGGGAAGAAAAACTGTTTTTT	TRBJ1-4	TRBD1	TRBV9	once
CATSDGRTDTQYF	TGCGCCACCTCGGACGGGCGCACAGATACGCAGTATTTT	TRBJ2-3	.	TRBV5-1	.
CASSFQGPNEQFF	TGTGCCAGCAGTTTTCAGGGTCCCAATGAGCAGTTCTTC	TRBJ2-1	.	TRBV12-3/TRBV12-4	.
CASSSHSFPDTQYF	TGTGCCAGCAGCTCCCACAGCTTCCCAGATACGCAGTATTTT	TRBJ2-3	.	TRBV7-9	few
CASSFEGGAYNEQFF	TGTGCCAGCAGTTTCGAGGGGGGCGCCTACAATGAGCAGTTCTTC	TRBJ2-1	.	TRBV27	.
CASSQVGPGIGKNIQYF	TGCGCCAGCAGCCAGGTGGGTCCAGGGATTGGCAAAAACATTCAGTACTTC	TRBJ2-4	.	TRBV4-1	few
CASGGSGQETQYF	TGTGCCAGCGGAGGTAGCGGGCAAGAGACCCAGTACTTC	TRBJ2-5	TRBD2	TRBV2	few
CASSFGRPSFTYNEQFF	TGTGCCAGCAGCTTTGGGAGACCCTCTTTCACCTACAATGAGCAGTTCTTC	TRBJ2-1	.	TRBV5-6	once
CASRGGGGDSPLHF	TGTGCCAGCAGGGGAGGCGGAGGAGATTCACCCCTCCACTTT	TRBJ1-6	.	TRBV9	.
CSCRRAGVAETQYF	TGCAGCTGTAGGCGAGCGGGGGTTGCAGAGACCCAGTACTTC	TRBJ2-5	TRBD2	TRBV29-1	.
CSAMVAMNTEAFF	TGCAGTGCTATGGTGGCCATGAACACTGAAGCTTTCTTT	TRBJ1-1	.	TRBV20-1	many
CVSSSTSGGSTYNEQFF	TGTGTCAGCAGCTCGACTAGCGGGGGGTCGACCTACAATGAGCAGTTCTTC	TRBJ2-1	TRBD2	TRBV9	few
CASRALGQEAKNIQYF	TGTGCCAGCAGGGCGCTCGGTCAGGAGGCCAAAAACATTCAGTACTTC	TRBJ2-4	.	TRBV25-1	many
CSARWWGSEDTEAFF	TGCAGTGCTAGATGGTGGGGGAGCGAGGACACTGAAGCTTTCTTT	TRBJ1-1	.	TRBV20-1	few
CASSYGTENTEAFF	TGTGCCAGCAGTTACGGGACAGAGAACACTGAAGCTTTCTTT	TRBJ1-1	TRBD1	TRBV6-5	few